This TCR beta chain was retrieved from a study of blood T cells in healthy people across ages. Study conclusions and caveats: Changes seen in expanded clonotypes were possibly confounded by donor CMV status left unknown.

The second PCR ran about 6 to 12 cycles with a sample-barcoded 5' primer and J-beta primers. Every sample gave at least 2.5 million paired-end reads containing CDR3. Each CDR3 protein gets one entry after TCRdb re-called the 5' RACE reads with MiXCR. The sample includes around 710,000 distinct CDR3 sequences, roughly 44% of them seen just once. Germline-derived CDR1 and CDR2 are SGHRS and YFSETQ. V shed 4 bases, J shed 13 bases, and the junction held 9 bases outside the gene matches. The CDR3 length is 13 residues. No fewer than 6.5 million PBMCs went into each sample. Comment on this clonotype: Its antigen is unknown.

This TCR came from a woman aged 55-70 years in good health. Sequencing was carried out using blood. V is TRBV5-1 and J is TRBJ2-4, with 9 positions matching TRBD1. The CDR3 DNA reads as TGCGCCAGCAGCAACGGGACAGGGCGGGAGCAGTACTTC. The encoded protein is CASSNGTGREQYF.